One and the same sample provided the 10 T cell receptor beta chains below, sequenced in a study of PD-1 blockade in classical Hodgkin lymphoma. Brentuximab vedotin exposure varied, and every patient relapsed after autologous stem cell transplantation. Clones were sequenced by immunoSEQ multiplex PCR, and TCRdb holds only the in-frame ones, with some missing. The repertoire includes approximately 14,000 clones, 82% of them detected once, and roughly 4% sits in the top ten. The source material was peripheral blood mononuclear cells (PBMCs), sampled at baseline. These receptors were taken from a human donor with classical Hodgkin lymphoma.

J is TRBJ2-3 and V is TRBV9; D is ambiguous. V was cut by 3 bases and J by 4 bases, with 9 bases left in between. The CDR3 has 13 amino acids. The V gene's germline CDR1 is SGDLS and CDR2 YYNGEE. The CDR3 protein is CASSDNRADTQYF. The CDR3 coding sequence is TGTGCCAGCAGCGACAATCGGGCAGATACGCAGTATTTT.

V gene TRBV10-1 combines with J gene TRBJ2-7, with D unresolved. Trimming pared 3 bases from V and 3 bases from J, leaving 6 bases between. The CDR3 covers 12 residues. Germline CDR1 WNHNN, CDR2 SYGVQD (reference sequence). The chain's CDR3 is CASSDNYYEQYF. The CDR3 DNA reads TGCGCCAGCAGTGATAATTACTACGAGCAGTACTTC.

This clone was recorded once. The V call is TRBV2, the J call TRBJ1-2; 12 nucleotides align to TRBD1. Germline V gives CDR1 SNHLY, CDR2 FYNNEI. The CDR3 has 14 amino acids. V shed 6 bases, J shed 8 bases, and the junction held 7 bases outside the gene matches. The CDR3 bases are TGTGCCAGCAGGAAGGGACAGGGGGCGCAGGGCTACACCTTC. This encodes CASRKGQGAQGYTF.

The chain couples TRBV9 to TRBJ2-3; 9 bases map to TRBD2. CDR1 SGDLS and CDR2 YYNGEE come from the germline V gene. J was trimmed by 1 base and V by 0 bases; bases with no gene match: 3. The CDR3 is 16 amino acids. The CDR3 DNA reads as TGTGCCAGCAGCGTAGGCGGGGGGGCTCGCACAGATACGCAGTATTTT. Its protein is CASSVGGGARTDTQYF.

The V and J genes are TRBV28 and TRBJ2-1; tentative D call: TRBD2 (5 bases). This CDR3 has 14 residues. Germline assignment: CDR1 MDHEN and CDR2 SYDVKM. The germline V and J ends were trimmed by 6 bases and 7 bases, with 16 bases remaining between them. CDR3 amino acids: CASSHGLLFNEQFF. In DNA, the CDR3 is TGTGCCAGCAGCCACGGACTTTTATTTAATGAGCAGTTCTTC.

This clone has a single count. The chain carries TRBV5-1 and TRBJ2-2; 12 bases line up with TRBD1. CDR1 and CDR2 from the germline V gene are SGHRS and YFSETQ. Losses at the gene ends were 6 bases for V and 5 bases for J; bases not matched to a gene: 11. This CDR3 has 17 residues. CDR3 sequence reads: CASTPHQGQGATGELFF. DNA of the CDR3: TGCGCCAGCACTCCTCATCAGGGACAGGGGGCGACCGGGGAGCTGTTTTTT.

V gene TRBV27 combines with J gene TRBJ2-3; no firm D call. Between the trimmed V and J ends, which lost 5 bases and 2 bases, there was a span of 17 bases. This CDR3 is built from 16 residues. Germline CDR1 reads MNHEY; CDR2 reads SMNVEV (reference sequence). In DNA, the CDR3 is TGTGCCAGCAGTATCGGGCCGTCGAGAGTCACAGATACGCAGTATTTT. Protein: CASSIGPSRVTDTQYF.

This CDR3 reads CASLYDRGNQPQHF. The CDR3 nucleotides are TGTGCCAGCCTTTACGACAGGGGCAATCAGCCCCAGCATTTT. The chain has TRBV28 and TRBJ1-5, with TRBD1 matching over 7 bases. CDR3 length: 14 residues. The V gene's germline CDR1 is MDHEN and CDR2 SYDVKM. Trimming at V came to 8 bases and at J to 2 bases, leaving 6 bases not matched to a gene. Supplemented by reference TRBV28 and TRBJ1-5, the full variable domain reads DVKVTQSSRYLVKRTGEKVFLECVQDMDHENMFWYRQDPGLGLRLIYFSYDVKMKEKGDIPEGYSVSREKKERFSLILESASTNQTSMYLCASLYDRGNQPQHFGDGTRLSIL.

This clone was recorded once. V usage is TRBV2 and J usage is TRBJ2-3; 7 nucleotides align to TRBD2. After removal of 8 bases from V and 0 bases from J, the junction contained 5 bases not matched to a gene. Germline CDR1 reads SNHLY; CDR2 reads FYNNEI. This CDR3 has 14 residues. The CDR3 spells CASQTSSSTDTQYF. Here the CDR3 DNA reads TGTGCCAGCCAGACTAGCAGCAGCACAGATACGCAGTATTTT.

The V and J genes are TRBV7-9 and TRBJ2-6, with D possibly called TRBD1 or TRBD2 (6 bases each). V was pared by 5 bases and J by 4 bases, with 18 bases between. The germline V gene encodes CDR1 SEHNR and CDR2 FQNEAQ (reference sequence). There are 17 residues in the CDR3. The CDR3 DNA is TGTGCCAGCAGCGAATGGCTTTGGGGGGCCGGGGCCAACGTCCTGACTTTC. The encoded protein is CASSEWLWGAGANVLTF.